One sample yielded the 24 T cell receptor beta chains listed below, sequenced in a study of cytomegalovirus exposure and HLA in healthy donors (dated 2017 in TCRdb). The library relied on the immunoSEQ multiplex PCR assay. A mixture of 60 forward primers for TCR Vbeta segments and 13 reverse primers for TCR Jbeta segments was used in the multiplex PCR. Drawn from immuneACCESS, this table holds only the in-frame rearrangements with V and J called that TCRdb kept. Clones are partly lost; checked studies trace under half to an unresolved V gene and leave the rest unexplained. For this sample there are some 150,000 clones; approximately 86% appear just once. The ten most abundant clones make up around 7% of the sample. Material for sequencing was PBMCs. The receptors stem from a woman aged 45-59 years in good health and CMV-seropositive.

This chain connects TRBV5-1 to TRBJ2-6, with D tentatively TRBD1 (6 bases). Per germline, CDR1 SGHRS and CDR2 YFSETQ. V was cut by 2 bases and J by 4 bases, with 10 bases left in between. This CDR3 spans 15 amino acids. The CDR3 loop is CASSFSGAGANVLTF. CDR3 DNA sequence: TGCGCCAGCAGCTTCTCAGGGGCCGGGGCCAACGTCCTGACTTTC.

Only one count was recorded for this clone. This chain uses TRBV10-3 with TRBJ1-1, with D unresolved. The CDR3 consists of 11 residues. Trimming left V 3 bases short and J 4 bases short, with 3 bases between. Germline lookup yields CDR1 ENHRY and CDR2 SYGVKD. In DNA, the CDR3 is TGTGCCATCAGTGACGGCACTGAAGCTTTCTTT. It translates to CAISDGTEAFF.

The V call is TRBV30, the J call TRBJ2-7; D remains unclear. The germline V gene has CDR1 GTSNPN and CDR2 SVGIG (reference sequence). CDR3 length: 12 amino acids. The V gene lost 2 bases and the J gene lost 6 bases, with 11 bases spanning the gap. The CDR3 DNA sequence: TGTGCCTGGAGTCTCGGCCCTAGCGAGCAGTACTTC. Translating gives CAWSLGPSEQYF. The full variable domain, its missing parts supplied by reference TRBV30 and TRBJ2-7, is SQTIHQWPATLVQPVGSPLSLECTVEGTSNPNLYWYRQAAGRGLQLLFYSVGIGQISSEVPQNLSASRPQDRQFILSSKKLLLSDSGFYLCAWSLGPSEQYFGPGTRLTVT.

V is TRBV5-6 and J is TRBJ1-1; D not resolved. CDR3 length equals 13 residues. Trimming took off 0 bases at V and 4 bases at J, with 7 bases between the two ends. Germline assignment: CDR1 SGHDT and CDR2 YYEEEE. The DNA for the CDR3 is TGTGCCAGCAGCTTGGGCGGTGTCACTGAAGCTTTCTTT. This codes for CASSLGGVTEAFF.

The chain recombines TRBV14 with TRBJ1-1, with 7 positions matching TRBD1. With V trimmed by 1 base and J by 3 bases, 8 bases remained unmatched. The length of the CDR3 is 16 residues. CDR1 is SGHDN, CDR2 FVKESK, per germline. In DNA, the CDR3 is TGTGCCAGCAGCCAAGGGGTGGGCAGGGGGGACACTGAAGCTTTCTTT. It translates to CASSQGVGRGDTEAFF.

About this clone: Its ends do not fully match the called genes, so a read error is possible. V and J are TRBV7-9 and TRBJ2-7; 8 bases match TRBD1. The CDR3 is made up of 15 amino acids. CDR1 and CDR2 from the germline V gene are SEHNR and FQNEAQ (reference sequence). The CDR3 spells CSSSLAQGGTYEQYF. DNA of the CDR3: TGTTCCAGCAGCTTAGCACAGGGGGGCACTTACGAGCAGTACTTC.

V and J are TRBV6-1 and TRBJ2-7, with TRBD2 identical over 9 bases. Trimming cost V 6 bases and J 5 bases; bases outside gene matches: 5. Germline lookup yields CDR1 MNHNS and CDR2 SASEGT. CDR3 size: 13 residues. The CDR3 loop reads CASSLGLADEQYF. The DNA for the CDR3 is TGTGCCAGCAGCCTGGGACTAGCTGACGAGCAGTACTTC.

The chain links TRBV28 to TRBJ2-7; D gene uncertain. The V gene's germline CDR1 is MDHEN and CDR2 SYDVKM. CDR3 length: 12 amino acids. V was trimmed by 5 bases and J by 7 bases, leaving 12 bases between them. CDR3 DNA: TGTGCCAGCAGTATGACAACTCAGGAGCAGTACTTC. Its translation is CASSMTTQEQYF. Full variable domain (outside the CDR3, taken from reference TRBV28 and TRBJ2-7): DVKVTQSSRYLVKRTGEKVFLECVQDMDHENMFWYRQDPGLGLRLIYFSYDVKMKEKGDIPEGYSVSREKKERFSLILESASTNQTSMYLCASSMTTQEQYFGPGTRLTVT.

The chain carries TRBV5-4 and TRBJ1-2; D unclear. The CDR3 consists of 12 residues. Germline V gene lookup returns CDR1 SGHNT and CDR2 YYREEE (reference sequence). Trimming cost V 0 bases and J 10 bases, with 10 bases left between them. CDR3: CASSLAYQDYTF. The CDR3, as DNA: TGTGCCAGCAGCTTGGCTTACCAGGACTACACCTTC.

This chain links TRBV7-9 with TRBJ1-4, with TRBD1 identical over 7 bases. V dropped 5 bases and J dropped 10; count of bases not matched to a gene: 4. Germline V gene sequence: CDR1 SEHNR, CDR2 FQNEAQ (reference sequence). The CDR3 has 12 residues. Written as DNA, the CDR3 is TGTGCCAGCAGCCCAGGACAGGCAAAACTGTTTTTT. Its protein product is CASSPGQAKLFF.

This chain joins TRBV19 and TRBJ2-1; 13 positions agree with TRBD2. The trim removed 8 bases at V and 8 bases at J, leaving 9 bases unmatched. CDR3 length: 15 amino acids. Germline CDR1 and CDR2: LNHDA and SQIVND (reference sequence). The CDR3 loop reads CASCPTSGGADEQFF. CDR3 nucleotide sequence: TGTGCCAGTTGCCCAACTAGCGGGGGGGCCGATGAGCAGTTCTTC.

The CDR3: CASTRTSGGEQFF. The CDR3 nucleotides read TGTGCCAGCACCAGGACTAGCGGGGGTGAGCAGTTCTTC. V gene TRBV27 combines with J gene TRBJ2-1; TRBD2 matches 13 bases. V shed 7 bases, J shed 9 bases, and the junction held 3 bases outside the gene matches. This CDR3 contains 13 residues. Germline V gene sequence: CDR1 MNHEY, CDR2 SMNVEV (reference sequence).

J is TRBJ2-3 and V is TRBV10-3; a possible D gene is TRBD1 (5 bases). V was cut by 7 bases and J by 2 bases, with 10 bases left in between. CDR3 size: 13 residues. Germline assignment: CDR1 ENHRY and CDR2 SYGVKD. Here the CDR3 reads CAIKGINTDTQYF. The CDR3 DNA reads TGTGCCATCAAGGGGATAAACACAGATACGCAGTATTTT.

The V and J genes are TRBV5-6 and TRBJ1-1; 7 bases align to TRBD1. V lost 3 bases to trimming and J lost 1 base; unmatched junction nucleotides: 6. Germline lookup yields CDR1 SGHDT and CDR2 YYEEEE. The CDR3 runs to 15 residues. In DNA, the CDR3 is TGTGCCAGCAGCTCAGGGACAGTCTGGAACACTGAAGCTTTCTTT. Amino acid sequence: CASSSGTVWNTEAFF.

V usage is TRBV6-1 and J usage is TRBJ1-3; tentative D call: TRBD1 (5 bases). From germline, CDR1 is MNHNS and CDR2 SASEGT. The CDR3 covers 15 residues. V gave up 4 bases and J gave up 3 bases, with 13 bases separating them. In nucleotides, the CDR3 is TGTGCCAGCAGTGGCCGCCAGGGCTTTGGAAACACCATATATTTT. Translating gives CASSGRQGFGNTIYF.

This chain joins TRBV5-1 and TRBJ2-1; the D gene is possibly TRBD1 (6 bases). Germline V lookup: CDR1 SGHRS, CDR2 YFSETQ. V gave up 3 bases and J gave up 4 bases, with 8 bases separating them. The CDR3 totals 13 residues. The CDR3 region has the DNA TGCGCCAGCAGCTCACAGGGATACAATGAGCAGTTCTTC. It codes for CASSSQGYNEQFF.

V and J are TRBV15 and TRBJ2-7, with a possible D match to TRBD1 (6 bases). V was pared by 7 bases and J by 5 bases, with 24 bases between. The CDR3 contains 16 residues. Germline values: CDR1 LNHNV, CDR2 YYDKDF (reference sequence). CDR3 nucleotide sequence: TGTGCCACCAACTCCGGCCCAGGGGAGTCAGTAAACGAGCAGTACTTC. Its protein product is CATNSGPGESVNEQYF.

The chain joins TRBV15 to TRBJ2-3; weak D call: TRBD2 (6 bases). V dropped 3 bases and J dropped 9 bases, with 19 bases sitting between them. From germline, CDR1 is LNHNV and CDR2 YYDKDF (reference sequence). CDR3 size: 15 residues. CDR3 bases: TGTGCCACCAGCAGGACTATGGAGGGCATGGTCACGCAGTATTTT. Encoded protein: CATSRTMEGMVTQYF.

The V gene is TRBV6-1, the J gene TRBJ2-7, with unresolved D. In germline, CDR1 is MNHNS, CDR2 SASEGT. The CDR3 consists of 13 residues. The ends were cut back, 3 bases at V and 1 base at J, with 7 bases in the middle. The CDR3 reads CASSDKQSYEQYF. CDR3 DNA sequence: TGTGCCAGCAGTGATAAACAGTCCTACGAGCAGTACTTC.

The V call is TRBV14, the J call TRBJ1-2; 7 bases map to TRBD1. The germline V gene has CDR1 SGHDN and CDR2 FVKESK. This CDR3 has 16 amino acids. The V and J ends lost 2 bases and 4 bases, in that order; junction bases with no gene match: 10. This CDR3 reads CASSQIPGDRLYGYTF. Here the CDR3 DNA reads TGTGCCAGCAGCCAAATTCCGGGGGACAGACTCTATGGCTACACCTTC. Full variable domain (outside the CDR3, taken from reference TRBV14 and TRBJ1-2): EAGVTQFPSHSVIEKGQTVTLRCDPISGHDNLYWYRRVMGKEIKFLLHFVKESKQDESGMPNNRFLAERTGGTYSTLKVQPAELEDSGVYFCASSQIPGDRLYGYTFGSGTRLTVV.

The chain combines TRBV6-5 with TRBJ1-2; D might be TRBD1 (6 bases). Germline loops: CDR1 MNHEY, CDR2 SVGAGI. Trimming pared 8 bases from V and 6 bases from J, leaving 22 bases between. The CDR3 totals 15 residues. The CDR3 region is CASFPGGARGDGYTF. CDR3 bases: TGTGCCAGCTTCCCCGGGGGGGCAAGAGGGGATGGCTACACCTTC.

The chain carries TRBV10-3 and TRBJ1-2; perhaps TRBD1 as D (5 bases). The ends were cut back, 5 bases at V and 8 bases at J, with 9 bases in the middle. The CDR3 is 11 amino acids. Looked up from germline, CDR1 is ENHRY and CDR2 is SYGVKD. The CDR3 nucleotides read TGTGCCATCAGTCGGGGGGAGGGCTACACCTTC. Its protein is CAISRGEGYTF.

This clone was seen just once. The V and J genes are TRBV5-6 and TRBJ1-6; the D is unclear. The CDR3 loop spans 18 amino acids. V was pared by 5 bases and J by 8 bases, with 26 bases between. Germline-derived CDR1 and CDR2 are SGHDT and YYEEEE. This CDR3 reads CASSSGPTLIVLDSPLHF. The CDR3 coding sequence is TGTGCCAGCAGTTCAGGCCCCACCTTGATCGTTCTTGATTCACCCCTCCACTTT.

V gene TRBV27 combines with J gene TRBJ2-7; maybe TRBD2 (5 bases). The germline CDR1 and CDR2 sequences are MNHEY and SMNVEV (reference sequence). The CDR3 consists of 14 residues. Trimming left V 0 bases short and J 3 bases short, with 9 bases between. CDR3 amino acids: CASSLSLGSYEQYF. CDR3 DNA: TGTGCCAGCAGTTTATCACTAGGAAGCTACGAGCAGTACTTC.